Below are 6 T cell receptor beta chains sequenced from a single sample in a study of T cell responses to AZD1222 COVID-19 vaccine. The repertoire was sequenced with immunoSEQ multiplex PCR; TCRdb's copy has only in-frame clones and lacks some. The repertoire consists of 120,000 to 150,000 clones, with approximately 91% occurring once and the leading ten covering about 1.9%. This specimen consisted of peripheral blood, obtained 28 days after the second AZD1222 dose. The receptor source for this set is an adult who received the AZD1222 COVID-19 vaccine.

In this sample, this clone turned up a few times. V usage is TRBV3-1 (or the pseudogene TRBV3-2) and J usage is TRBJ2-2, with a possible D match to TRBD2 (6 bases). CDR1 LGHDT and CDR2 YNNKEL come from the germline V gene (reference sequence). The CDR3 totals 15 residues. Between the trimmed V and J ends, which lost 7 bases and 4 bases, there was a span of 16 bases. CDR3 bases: TGTGCCAGCAACACTATATCGGAGGGCACCGGGGAGCTGTTTTTT. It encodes CASNTISEGTGELFF.

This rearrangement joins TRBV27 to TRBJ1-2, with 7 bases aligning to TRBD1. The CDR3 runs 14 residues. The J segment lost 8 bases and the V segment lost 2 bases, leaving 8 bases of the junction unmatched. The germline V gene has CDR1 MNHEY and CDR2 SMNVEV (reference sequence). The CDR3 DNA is TGTGCCAGCAGTTTAGGTCGACAGGGTTGGGGCTACACCTTC. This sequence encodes CASSLGRQGWGYTF.

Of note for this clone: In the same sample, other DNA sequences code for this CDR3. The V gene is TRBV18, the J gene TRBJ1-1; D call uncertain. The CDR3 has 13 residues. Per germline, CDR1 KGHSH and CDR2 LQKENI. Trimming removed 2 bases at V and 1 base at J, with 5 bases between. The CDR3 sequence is CASSPSGNTEAFF. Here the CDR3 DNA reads TGTGCCAGCTCACCATCGGGGAACACTGAAGCTTTCTTT.

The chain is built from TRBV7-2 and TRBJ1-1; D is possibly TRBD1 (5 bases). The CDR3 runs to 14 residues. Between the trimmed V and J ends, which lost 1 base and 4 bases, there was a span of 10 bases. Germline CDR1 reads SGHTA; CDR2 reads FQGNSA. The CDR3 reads CASSLGDPSTEAFF. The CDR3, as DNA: TGTGCCAGCAGCTTAGGGGACCCGAGCACTGAAGCTTTCTTT.

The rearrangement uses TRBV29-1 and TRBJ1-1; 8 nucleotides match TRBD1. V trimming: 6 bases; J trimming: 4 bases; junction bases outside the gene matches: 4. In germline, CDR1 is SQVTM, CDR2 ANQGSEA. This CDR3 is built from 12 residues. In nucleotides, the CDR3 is TGCAGCGTGCTCACAGGGGGCACTGAAGCTTTCTTT. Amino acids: CSVLTGGTEAFF.

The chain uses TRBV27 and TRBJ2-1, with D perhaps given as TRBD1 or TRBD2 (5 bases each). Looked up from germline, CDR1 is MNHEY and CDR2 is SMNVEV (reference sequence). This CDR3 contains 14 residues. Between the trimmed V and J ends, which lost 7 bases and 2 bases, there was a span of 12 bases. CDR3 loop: CASTGRNTYNEQFF. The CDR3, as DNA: TGTGCCAGCACGGGGCGTAATACCTACAATGAGCAGTTCTTC.